This T cell receptor (beta chain) came from a study of T cell repertoires in cytomegalovirus infection. For the study at large: From public TCR beta signatures came an indication of both CMV infection and matching HLA type. Overall study findings and caveats: CMV carriers with the relevant HLA were identified by cumulative public TCR beta family frequency.

Looked up from germline, CDR1 is SEHNR and CDR2 is FQNEAQ (reference sequence). V was clipped by 5 bases and J by 9 bases; unmatched bases: 13. The CDR3 covers 15 residues. In its sample, this clonotype was seen many times. Its cognate antigen is unknown. MiXCR, applied by TCRdb to the reads, yields one record per CDR3 protein. The sample shows tens of thousands of distinct CDR3 sequences, approximately 22% of them seen only once. The sample consisted of PBMCs, sequenced either directly or after in vitro stimulation (not recorded which). V and J are TRBV7-9 and TRBJ2-1; 7 bases agree with TRBD2. The source is a human donor in good health (CMV status not recorded). Some clones in this sample may be carry-over from other donors' samples. The CDR3 protein is CASSRGLAERGEQFF. The DNA for the CDR3 is TGTGCCAGCAGCCGTGGGCTAGCGGAGCGGGGTGAGCAGTTCTTC.